This record covers a single T cell receptor (beta chain). What it binds is not known. The sample belongs to a study of shared clonotypes between healthy human individuals. Findings and limits, study-wide: Compared with clonotypes that all four donors shared, non-shared clonotypes had lower generation probabilities.

The CDR3 contains 15 residues. Germline V CDR1 and CDR2: SGHRS, YFSETQ. Method: immunoSEQ multiplex PCR; TCRdb's copy keeps in-frame clones and lacks some. The sample has some 1,100,000 clones, approximately 78% seen once. This sequence originates from a man aged 18-30 years in good health. Some clones in this sample may be carry-over from other donors' samples. Source material: memory CD4+ T cells from PBMCs. Subset given: CD45RA-negative fraction. The chain combines TRBV5-1 with TRBJ2-5; TRBD2 agrees at 10 bases. Near its end, the DNA agrees better with TRBJ2-7, so the J call may be wrong. CDR3 in DNA: TGCGCCAGCAGCTTCGCTAGCGGGAGTATCTACGAGCAGTACTTC. Translating gives CASSFASGSIYEQYF.